Listed below are T cell receptor beta chains from one sample, sequenced in a study of cytomegalovirus exposure and HLA in healthy donors. Profiled with immunoSEQ multiplex PCR; TCRdb holds only in-frame clones, not every one. Of under 200,000 clones listed, about three quarters are singletons. The sequencing input was PBMCs. These receptors were obtained from a woman in her 40s in good health and CMV-seropositive. The CDR3 runs from the conserved cysteine through the conserved F or W.

v_gene: TRBV9; j_gene: TRBJ2-1; CDR3aa: CASSEGGNEQFF
v_gene: TRBV5-6; j_gene: TRBJ2-2; CDR3aa: CASSLGGGLNTGELFF
v_gene: TRBV15; j_gene: TRBJ2-5; CDR3aa: CATSRDRAGWGETQYF
v_gene: TRBV6-6; j_gene: TRBJ1-2; CDR3aa: CASRDGGNYGYTF
v_gene: TRBV7-6; j_gene: TRBJ2-1; CDR3aa: CASSLGGGDHEQFF
v_gene: TRBV25-1; j_gene: TRBJ2-1; CDR3aa: CASSDPIAGESSYNEQFF
v_gene: TRBV4-1; j_gene: TRBJ2-1; CDR3aa: CASSQTGGVLNEQFF
v_gene: TRBV28; j_gene: TRBJ2-5; CDR3aa: CASTQGAQETQYF
v_gene: TRBV6-1; j_gene: TRBJ2-5; CDR3aa: CASRLAGGQETQYF
v_gene: TRBV4-2; j_gene: TRBJ2-7; CDR3aa: CASSPSGRAGGYEQYF
v_gene: TRBV19; j_gene: TRBJ1-1; CDR3aa: CASSIGFGQGPEAFF
v_gene: TRBV7-9; j_gene: TRBJ1-3; CDR3aa: CASSFWTSSSGNTIYF
v_gene: TRBV7-9; j_gene: TRBJ2-2; CDR3aa: CASRLETGRTGELFF
v_gene: TRBV4-3; j_gene: TRBJ2-7; CDR3aa: CASSQDFTGPYEQYF
v_gene: TRBV9; j_gene: TRBJ1-2; CDR3aa: CASSIGQGTYGYTF
v_gene: TRBV6-5; j_gene: TRBJ2-3; CDR3aa: CASSLMSGGLYTQYF
v_gene: TRBV25-1; j_gene: TRBJ2-2; CDR3aa: CASRDISSGELFF
v_gene: TRBV9; j_gene: TRBJ1-2; CDR3aa: CASSPSGMRNYGYTF
v_gene: TRBV7-9; j_gene: NA; CDR3aa: CASSSTASYEQYF
v_gene: TRBV6-6; j_gene: TRBJ1-1; CDR3aa: CASSYPGGTEAFF
v_gene: TRBV29-1; j_gene: TRBJ2-3; CDR3aa: CSVRELLDTQYF
v_gene: TRBV2; j_gene: TRBJ1-5; CDR3aa: CASSRDRDSNQPQHF
v_gene: TRBV29-1; j_gene: TRBJ1-2; CDR3aa: CSVATGVTNYGYTF
v_gene: TRBV5-1; j_gene: TRBJ1-2; CDR3aa: CASSLDIYGYTF
v_gene: TRBV28; j_gene: TRBJ2-3; CDR3aa: CASSPALAGAANTQYF
v_gene: TRBV10-1; j_gene: TRBJ2-3; CDR3aa: CASSDQGTDTQYF
v_gene: TRBV7-9; j_gene: TRBJ1-4; CDR3aa: CASSFFATNEKLFF
v_gene: TRBV28; j_gene: TRBJ2-3; CDR3aa: CASSSPGGPDTDTQYF
v_gene: TRBV7-9; j_gene: TRBJ2-3; CDR3aa: CASSPGTGVHTDTQYF
v_gene: TRBV23-1; j_gene: TRBJ2-2; CDR3aa: CASSHWVVPLTGELFF
v_gene: TRBV5-5; j_gene: TRBJ2-7; CDR3aa: CASSLLGQGSYEQYF
v_gene: TRBV7-2; j_gene: TRBJ2-2; CDR3aa: CASSLRGGDTGELFF
v_gene: TRBV7-2; j_gene: TRBJ1-2; CDR3aa: CASSLDRGGYGYTF
v_gene: TRBV5-5; j_gene: TRBJ2-1; CDR3aa: CASSHVGLAEYNEQFF
v_gene: TRBV6-5; j_gene: TRBJ1-4; CDR3aa: CASSYRQGDYEKLFF
v_gene: TRBV14; j_gene: TRBJ1-2; CDR3aa: CASSRLVGQDFQRDGYTF
v_gene: TRBV4-1; j_gene: TRBJ1-3; CDR3aa: CASSQPPGQGSGNTIYF
v_gene: TRBV18; j_gene: TRBJ2-1; CDR3aa: CASSPGLAGGRNEQFF
v_gene: TRBV7-2; j_gene: TRBJ2-5; CDR3aa: CASSFQGGQETQYF
v_gene: TRBV5-4; j_gene: TRBJ2-5; CDR3aa: CASRASGGAQETQYF
v_gene: TRBV18; j_gene: TRBJ1-1; CDR3aa: CASSPRFGQENTEAFF
v_gene: TRBV7-9; j_gene: TRBJ2-7; CDR3aa: CASSLVLSGTGLSEQYF
v_gene: TRBV5-1; j_gene: TRBJ2-5; CDR3aa: CASSLGQGQETQYF
v_gene: TRBV6-5; j_gene: TRBJ1-6; CDR3aa: CASSPGQGFFSPLHF
v_gene: TRBV4-1; j_gene: TRBJ2-7; CDR3aa: CASSIQDSYSYEQYF
v_gene: TRBV30; j_gene: TRBJ1-1; CDR3aa: CAWKASGNTEAFF
v_gene: TRBV5-5; j_gene: TRBJ2-7; CDR3aa: CASSLATSGGREQYF
v_gene: TRBV6-4; j_gene: TRBJ2-5; CDR3aa: CASSVAGGETQYF
v_gene: TRBV28; j_gene: TRBJ2-5; CDR3aa: CASSSTSGGSWTQYF
v_gene: TRBV7-2; j_gene: TRBJ2-1; CDR3aa: CASSLEAGVYNEQFF
v_gene: TRBV4-2; j_gene: TRBJ1-5; CDR3aa: CASSFTGDSNQPQHF
v_gene: TRBV28; j_gene: TRBJ1-5; CDR3aa: CASSLGQSGTLNQPQHF
v_gene: TRBV30; j_gene: TRBJ2-6; CDR3aa: CAWSVQRGSGANVLTF
v_gene: TRBV11-3; j_gene: TRBJ2-1; CDR3aa: CASSSNAGNFEQFF